This TCR beta chain was obtained from a study of blood T cell repertoires in COVID-19. Study overall: Material from acute and convalescent COVID-19 was sourced from the United States, Italy and Spain. T cells, B-cell-depleted T cells, or PBMCs supplied cDNA or gDNA.

In germline, CDR1 is SGHAT, CDR2 FQNNGV. There are 14 residues in the CDR3. V lost 5 bases and J lost 5; bases outside the gene matches: 9. Per the original data handling: Amplification of reference gene primers was used by the study to estimate nucleated cell counts. The method was immunoSEQ multiplex PCR; TCRdb's version includes in-frame clones alone and lacks a portion of them. The V and J calls and clone size are taken from that table; D and trimming were inferred from the DNA. This sample has around 320,000 clones, with about nine tenths found just once. The sample consisted of peripheral blood. The TCR comes from a man between 18 and 35 years old with active or convalescent COVID-19. The chain joins TRBV11-2 to TRBJ2-7; TRBD1 matches at 7 bases. The CDR3 DNA reads TGTGCCAGCAGCACTCTAACAGGGGAACACGAGCAGTACTTC. It encodes CASSTLTGEHEQYF.